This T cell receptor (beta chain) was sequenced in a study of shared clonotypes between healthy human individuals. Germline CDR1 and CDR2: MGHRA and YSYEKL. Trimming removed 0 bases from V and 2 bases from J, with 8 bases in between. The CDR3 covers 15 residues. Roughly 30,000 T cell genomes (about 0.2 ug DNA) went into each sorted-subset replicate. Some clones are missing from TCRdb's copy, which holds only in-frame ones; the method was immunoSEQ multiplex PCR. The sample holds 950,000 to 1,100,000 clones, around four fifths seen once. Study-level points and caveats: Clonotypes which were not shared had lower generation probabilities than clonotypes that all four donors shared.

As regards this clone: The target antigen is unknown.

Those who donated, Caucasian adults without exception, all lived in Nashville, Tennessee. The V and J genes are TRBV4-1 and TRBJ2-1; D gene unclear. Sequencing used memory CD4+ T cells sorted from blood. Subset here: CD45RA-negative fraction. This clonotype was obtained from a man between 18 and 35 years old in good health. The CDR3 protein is CASSQDWSAYNEQFF. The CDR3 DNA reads TGCGCCAGCAGCCAAGATTGGAGCGCCTACAATGAGCAGTTCTTC.